A selection of T cell receptor beta chains follows, all from one sample in a study of T cell changes during pregnancy in multiple sclerosis. Clones were sequenced by immunoSEQ multiplex PCR, and TCRdb holds only the in-frame ones, with some missing. The sample holds 85,000 to 100,000 clones, approximately 92% seen once. The sample in question was peripheral blood, obtained in the first trimester of pregnancy. These receptor sequences come from a female donor with multiple sclerosis, enrolled in a pregnancy study. The CDR3 runs from the conserved cysteine through the conserved F or W. A D gene is named only where the DNA matches it firmly. Where a row states a size, it is once, few, many or the class of an expanded clone; other rows omit it.

j_call | clone_size | v_call | d_call | cdr3_nt | cdr3_aa
TRBJ2-6 | - | TRBV2 | TRBD1 | TGTGCCACCCCAAATAGAGGGACAGGGTCCTCTGGGGCCAACGTCCTGACTTTC | CATPNRGTGSSGANVLTF
TRBJ1-2 | - | TRBV10-3 | - | TGTGCCATCAGTCTACAGGCAAACTATGGCTACACCTTC | CAISLQANYGYTF
TRBJ1-1 | - | TRBV5-1 | TRBD1 | TGCGCCAGCAGCTACAGGGGTGGGAACACTGAAGCTTTCTTT | CASSYRGGNTEAFF
TRBJ2-3 | - | TRBV27 | - | TGTGCCAGCAGTTTAAAGGATAGCGCAGATACGCAGTATTTT | CASSLKDSADTQYF
TRBJ2-7 | - | TRBV25-1 | TRBD1 | TGTGCCAGCAGCCTTGACAGGGGAGGCTCCTACGAGCAGTACTTC | CASSLDRGGSYEQYF
TRBJ2-7 | - | TRBV19 | TRBD2 | TGTGCCAGTACCCCCGGGAGGGGTTCCTACGAGCAGTACTTC | CASTPGRGSYEQYF
TRBJ2-7 | - | TRBV5-1 | TRBD2 | TGCGCCAGCAGCTTGGCCAGTCTAGCGGAGGGGTACTACGAGCAGTACTTC | CASSLASLAEGYYEQYF
TRBJ2-7 | - | TRBV9 | - | TGTGCCAGCAGCGCGCCGGGACTCCCCGCCGAGCAGTACTTC | CASSAPGLPAEQYF
TRBJ1-1 | - | TRBV15 | - | TGTGCCACCAGCAGAGATTTTGGCGGGGGGTGGACTTACACTGAAGCTTTCTTT | CATSRDFGGGWTYTEAFF
TRBJ2-7 | once | TRBV5-1 | TRBD2 | TGCGCCAGCAGCCCCAGCGGGAACTCCTACGAGCAGTACTTC | CASSPSGNSYEQYF
TRBJ2-3 | - | TRBV28 | TRBD1 | TGTGCCAGCAGTACGGACAGGGTCGTCACAGATACGCAGTATTTT | CASSTDRVVTDTQYF
TRBJ1-1 | - | TRBV5-4 | TRBD1 | TGTGCCAGCAGCTTGGGCGGACAGGGTGGGATGAACACTGAAGCTTTCTTT | CASSLGGQGGMNTEAFF
TRBJ1-2 | - | TRBV2 | TRBD1 | TGTGCCAGCAGTGAGGGGGACAGCTATGGCTACACCTTC | CASSEGDSYGYTF
TRBJ1-1 | - | TRBV4-2 | - | TGTGCCAGCAGCCTCGGCGGGGGAAACACTGAAGCTTTCTTT | CASSLGGGNTEAFF
TRBJ2-7 | - | TRBV27 | - | TGTGCCACTTCTTCGTTAGGACATCAATGGGGCGAGCAGTACTTC | CATSSLGHQWGEQYF
TRBJ1-1 | - | TRBV19 | - | TGTGCCAGTACTCTACAGGGAAGCACTGAAGCTTTCTTT | CASTLQGSTEAFF
TRBJ2-1 | - | TRBV5-8 | TRBD2 | TGTGCCAGCAGCTTGGAGACTAGCGGGAGCTATGAGCAGTTCTTC | CASSLETSGSYEQFF
TRBJ2-7 | - | TRBV7-9 | TRBD1 | TGTGCCAGCAGCTTAGTAGGGGGCCACTACGAGCAGTACTTC | CASSLVGGHYEQYF
TRBJ2-6 | - | TRBV2 | TRBD1 | TGTGCCAGCATGGGCAGGACAGGGGGGTCTGGGGCCAACGTCCTGACTTTC | CASMGRTGGSGANVLTF
TRBJ2-3 | - | TRBV5-1 | - | TGCGCCAGCAGCTTGGTAGCCAGAGGAGGCACAGATACGCAGTATTTT | CASSLVARGGTDTQYF
TRBJ1-2 | - | TRBV27 | - | TGTGCCAGCAGTTCAGGGTCGCGGTATGGCTACACCTTC | CASSSGSRYGYTF
TRBJ2-1 | - | TRBV11-1 | TRBD2 | TGTGCCAGCAGCCTCGATAGCGGGAGTATCGACAATGAGCAGTTCTTC | CASSLDSGSIDNEQFF
TRBJ2-7 | - | TRBV19 | - | TGTGCCAGTAGTATACGTGGAGGGTTGACTAGGTACGAGCAGTACTTC | CASSIRGGLTRYEQYF
TRBJ1-5 | few | TRBV15 | - | TGTGCCACCGATCAAGGGGGGGGAGAAAATCAGCCCCAGCATTTT | CATDQGGGENQPQHF
TRBJ1-4 | - | TRBV18 | TRBD1 | TGTGCCAGCTCGCCCGACAGGGGGAGTGGAACTAATGAAAAACTGTTTTTT | CASSPDRGSGTNEKLFF
TRBJ2-4 | - | TRBV7-9 | - | TGTGCCAGCAGCTCCCCAGGCAGTACTTTTATTAGAAACATTCAGTACTTC | CASSSPGSTFIRNIQYF
TRBJ2-7 | - | TRBV9 | TRBD2 | TGTGCCAGCAGCGAGGGAGTGTCGCGCGGGAGCTCCTACGAGCAGTACTTC | CASSEGVSRGSSYEQYF
TRBJ2-3 | - | TRBV28 | - | TGTGCCAGCACCGTGGCGGGACAGTCCACAGATACGCAGTATTTT | CASTVAGQSTDTQYF
TRBJ1-2 | - | TRBV5-6 | TRBD1 | TGTGCCAGCAGCTTCCCGCGGACAGGGAATGGCTACACCTTC | CASSFPRTGNGYTF
TRBJ1-4 | - | TRBV4-2 | - | TGTGCCAGCAGCCTTCCCGGGAGGATAAATGAAAAACTGTTTTTT | CASSLPGRINEKLFF
TRBJ2-5 | - | TRBV5-4 | TRBD1 | TGTGCCAGCAGCTGGCCGGGACAGGGCTCCCAAGAGACCCAGTACTTC | CASSWPGQGSQETQYF
TRBJ2-1 | - | TRBV11-2 | TRBD2 | TGTGCCAGCAGCTTAGAAGTACGAGCGGGAGGGGGTGAGCAGTTCTTC | CASSLEVRAGGGEQFF
TRBJ2-1 | - | TRBV4-2 | TRBD2 | TGTGCCAGCAGCCACGTACTAGCGGGAGGGGACAATGAGCAGTTCTTC | CASSHVLAGGDNEQFF
TRBJ2-4 | - | TRBV28 | TRBD2 | TGTGCCAGCAGTCCCGGGGGGGCCGAAGCCAAAAACATTCAGTACTTC | CASSPGGAEAKNIQYF
TRBJ1-1 | - | TRBV5-6 | - | TGTGCCAGCAGCTTCGGACTGATGAACACTGAAGCTTTCTTT | CASSFGLMNTEAFF
TRBJ2-1 | - | TRBV5-1 | TRBD1 | TGCGCCAGCAGCCTAGGGACAGGGACCTACAATGAGCAGTTCTTC | CASSLGTGTYNEQFF
TRBJ1-3 | - | TRBV6-6 | - | TGTGCCAGCAGTTACCAGGGCTCTGGAAACACCATATATTTT | CASSYQGSGNTIYF
TRBJ2-1 | - | TRBV28 | TRBD2 | TGTGCCAGCAGTCGGTGGACTAGCGGGATATCCTACAATGAGCAGTTCTTC | CASSRWTSGISYNEQFF
TRBJ1-1 | - | TRBV6-4 | - | TGTGCCAGCAGACGAGGGCCGGGTAGGAACACTGAAGCTTTCTTT | CASRRGPGRNTEAFF
TRBJ1-4 | - | TRBV9 | TRBD1 | TGTGCCAGCAGCGTGGCAGGGGGCGGGACTAATGAAAAACTGTTTTTT | CASSVAGGGTNEKLFF
TRBJ1-5 | many | TRBV15 | - | TGTGCCACCAGCAGCGACAGGTACGATAGCAATCAGCCCCAGCATTTT | CATSSDRYDSNQPQHF
TRBJ2-7 | - | TRBV18 | - | TGTGCCAGCTCACCAAAAGGATGGGACATCTCCTACGAGCAGTACTTC | CASSPKGWDISYEQYF
TRBJ2-7 | - | TRBV5-4 | TRBD1 | TGTGCCAGCAGCCGAGGGGGCCCCTCCGATTACGAGCAGTACTTC | CASSRGGPSDYEQYF
TRBJ1-5 | - | TRBV5-5 | TRBD1 | TGTGCCAGCAGCCGGTTGTTCCGGGACAGGGTTAGTTCGAATCAGCCCCAGCATTTT | CASSRLFRDRVSSNQPQHF
TRBJ2-3 | - | TRBV5-4 | TRBD2 | TGTGCCAGCAGCCCCGGAGCAGGGAGGGCGCAGTATTTT | CASSPGAGRAQYF
TRBJ2-7 | - | TRBV30 | - | TGTGCCTGGAGCGCCGGGATCCCCCGGGTCTACGAGCAGTACTTC | CAWSAGIPRVYEQYF
TRBJ2-5 | - | TRBV5-4 | TRBD1 | TGTGCCAGCAGCCAGGACAGGTCCGAAGAGACCCAGTACTTC | CASSQDRSEETQYF
TRBJ2-1 | - | TRBV10-3 | TRBD2 | TGTGCCATCAGCCCAGGGACTACCGACAATGAGCAGTTCTTC | CAISPGTTDNEQFF
TRBJ2-1 | - | TRBV2 | - | TGTGCCAGCAGTGAAGCGCTAGGGGGAAAATACAATGAGCAGTTCTTC | CASSEALGGKYNEQFF
TRBJ1-2 | - | TRBV6-6 | - | TGTGCCAGCAGTCCAGGGTCTCATGGCTACACCTTC | CASSPGSHGYTF
TRBJ2-7 | - | TRBV18 | - | TGTGCCAGCTCACCACTTGCTACCTCAAACGAGCAGTACTTC | CASSPLATSNEQYF
TRBJ2-3 | - | TRBV5-4 | TRBD2 | TGTGCCAGCAGCTTGGGACTAGCGAGGGGTACGCAGTATTTT | CASSLGLARGTQYF
TRBJ2-5 | - | TRBV5-5 | - | TGTGCCAGCAGCCTGAGGGGGCTAGCGATAGAGACCCAGTACTTC | CASSLRGLAIETQYF
TRBJ1-2 | - | TRBV7-2 | - | TGTGCCAGCAGCTTAGAGCCGTGGGCAGGGATGGATGGCTACACCTTC | CASSLEPWAGMDGYTF